These 24 T cell receptor beta chains came from one sample sequenced in a study of CD8 T cells in ankylosing spondylitis. Each CDR3 protein is one row after TCRdb ran MiXCR on the 5' RACE reads. The profile covers under 300,000 distinct CDR3 sequences, with 9.5% to 12% appearing a single time and less than 7.5% taken by the ten largest. The sample comprised blood, either unsorted or a sorted T cell fraction (not recorded which). These receptors originate from a male donor with ankylosing spondylitis or in good health (not recorded which).

The sample holds many counts of this clonotype. V is TRBV7-2 and J is TRBJ1-5; D remains ambiguous. Germline-derived CDR1 and CDR2 are SGHTA and FQGNSA. The CDR3 contains 14 residues. Trimming removed 5 bases at V and 7 bases at J, with 15 bases between. CDR3 residues: CASSETKAGQPQHF. The CDR3 nucleotides read TGTGCCAGCAGCGAGACGAAGGCAGGACAGCCCCAGCATTTT.

This clonotype was observed a few times. The rearrangement uses TRBV5-1 and TRBJ2-3; 7 bases match TRBD2. Germline CDR1 is SGHRS and CDR2 is YFSETQ. The CDR3 covers 17 residues. The ends lost 3 bases at V and 6 bases at J; junction bases unmatched: 16. CDR3 sequence: CASSWARLAMLSDTQYF. Written as DNA, the CDR3 is TGCGCCAGCAGCTGGGCCCGACTAGCTATGTTATCGGATACGCAGTATTTT.

V and J are TRBV11-2 and TRBJ1-2, with 10 bases matching TRBD1. There are 18 residues in the CDR3. The J segment lost 4 bases and the V segment lost 4 bases, leaving 15 bases of the junction unmatched. Per the germline V gene, CDR1 is SGHAT and CDR2 is FQNNGV. This CDR3 is CASSSLKTGGASGYGYTF. CDR3 coding DNA: TGTGCCAGCAGCTCGTTGAAGACAGGGGGCGCTTCGGGCTATGGCTACACCTTC.

This clonotype was observed at least ten times. The rearrangement uses TRBV5-1 and TRBJ2-1, with D possibly matching TRBD1 (6 bases). The CDR3 has 17 residues. V dropped 4 bases and J dropped 7 bases, with 24 bases sitting between them. Germline assignment: CDR1 SGHRS and CDR2 YFSETQ. In DNA form, the CDR3 reads TGCGCCAGCAGCCCCGGTGTTGGGGGCCCCTCGAGGAATGAGCAGTTCTTC. Translated: CASSPGVGGPSRNEQFF.

Ten or more counts support this clonotype. The CDR3 loop is CSARDRVRTDTQYF. The DNA of the CDR3 is TGCAGTGCTAGAGATCGGGTGAGGACAGATACGCAGTATTTT. This chain uses TRBV20-1 with TRBJ2-3; no firm D call. The length of the CDR3 is 14 residues. V gave up 0 bases and J gave up 3 bases, with 10 bases separating them. Germline CDR1 and CDR2: DFQATT and SNEGSKA (reference sequence).

Many counts were recorded for this clonotype. The chain has TRBV2 and TRBJ1-5, with D maybe TRBD1 (5 bases). Trimming left V 4 bases short and J 7 bases short, with 14 bases between. The CDR3 spans 14 residues. Germline CDR1 reads SNHLY; CDR2 reads FYNNEI. In DNA form, the CDR3 reads TGTGCCAGCAGTGTTCTTCAGGGTGGCCAGCCCCAGCATTTT. Its translation: CASSVLQGGQPQHF.

This clonotype has a handful of counts. A clone one base away is much larger, so this may be a read error. V gene TRBV20-1 combines with J gene TRBJ2-5; TRBD2 matches at 12 bases. Germline CDR1 and CDR2: DFQATT and SNEGSKA (reference sequence). This CDR3 has 15 residues. This CDR3 reads CCAKASGRVTETQYF. The CDR3 bases are TGCTGTGCTAAGGCTAGCGGGAGGGTTACGGAGACCCAGTACTTC.

The V gene is TRBV11-2, the J gene TRBJ1-3; D call uncertain. The germline CDR1 and CDR2 sequences are SGHAT and FQNNGV. The germline V and J ends were trimmed by 0 bases and 0 bases, with 15 bases remaining between them. The length of the CDR3 is 18 residues. CDR3 DNA: TGTGCCAGCAGCTTAGATCGCCCGCAGGCGAGCTCTGGAAACACCATATATTTT. Protein: CASSLDRPQASSGNTIYF.

This clonotype was detected only a few times. The chain joins TRBV30 to TRBJ1-1; D gene ambiguous. Trimming took 0 bases from V and 8 from J, leaving 10 bases between them. The length of the CDR3 is 12 residues. CDR1 GTSNPN and CDR2 SVGIG come from the germline V gene (reference sequence). This CDR3 reads CAWSVRLGEAFF. The CDR3 coding sequence is TGTGCCTGGAGTGTACGACTGGGGGAAGCTTTCTTT. The whole variable domain, remainder taken from reference TRBV30 and TRBJ1-1, is SQTIHQWPATLVQPVGSPLSLECTVEGTSNPNLYWYRQAAGRGLQLLFYSVGIGQISSEVPQNLSASRPQDRQFILSSKKLLLSDSGFYLCAWSVRLGEAFFGQGTRLTVV.

Only a few counts were recorded for this clonotype. J is TRBJ2-5 and V is TRBV3-1; possibly TRBD1 or TRBD2 for D (6 bases each). The CDR3 length is 16 residues. V shed 2 bases and J shed 5 bases, with 18 bases lying between them. The germline CDR1 and CDR2 sequences are LGHDT and YNNKEL (reference sequence). CDR3 bases: TGTGCCAGCAGCCAACCTAGGGGGGCGGGGAGGGAGACCCAGTACTTC. It codes for CASSQPRGAGRETQYF.

The chain links TRBV18 to TRBJ2-2, with D tentatively TRBD1 (6 bases). The germline gives CDR1 KGHSH, CDR2 LQKENI. The V gene lost 3 bases and the J gene lost 0 bases, with 11 bases spanning the gap. There are 16 residues in the CDR3. CDR3 sequence (DNA): TGTGCCAGCTCACCCCGGACAGATCCGAACACCGGGGAGCTGTTTTTT. This encodes CASSPRTDPNTGELFF.

The V gene is TRBV4-2, the J gene TRBJ2-2, with 9 bases identical to TRBD2. This CDR3 has 18 residues. Per germline, CDR1 LGHNA and CDR2 YNFKEQ. V shed 5 bases and J 3 bases; nucleotides not matched to a gene: 13. The CDR3 loop is CASSGGLAGTRHTGELFF. The DNA for the CDR3 is TGTGCCAGCAGCGGGGGGCTAGCGGGGACTCGACACACCGGGGAGCTGTTTTTT.

V usage is TRBV7-8 and J usage is TRBJ2-2, with D possibly being TRBD1 or TRBD2 (5 bases each). V dropped 5 bases and J dropped 1 base, with 11 bases sitting between them. This CDR3 has 15 residues. Germline values: CDR1 SGHVS, CDR2 FQNEAQ. The DNA of the CDR3 is TGTGCCAGCAGCATATGGGGACGGAACACCGGGGAGCTGTTTTTT. Its translation: CASSIWGRNTGELFF.

The rearrangement links TRBV18 to TRBJ2-3; D tentatively reads TRBD1 or TRBD2 (5 bases each). CDR3 length: 16 residues. The V and J ends lost 0 bases and 3 bases respectively, with 13 bases between them. The V gene's germline CDR1 is KGHSH and CDR2 LQKENI. Here the CDR3 DNA reads TGTGCCAGCTCACCACCGGGGACCCGGACGACAGATACGCAGTATTTT. Translated: CASSPPGTRTTDTQYF.

This clonotype was recorded many times. The genes are TRBV25-1 and TRBJ1-4, with TRBD1 identical over 7 bases. This CDR3 has 14 amino acids. Germline CDR1 MGHDK, CDR2 SYGVNS. The V and J ends lost 3 bases and 12 bases, in that order; junction bases with no gene match: 10. This chain's CDR3 is CASSEDRLPGELFF. The CDR3, as DNA: TGTGCCAGCAGTGAGGACAGGCTCCCTGGGGAACTGTTTTTT.

This clonotype was picked up many times. The chain combines TRBV7-2 with TRBJ2-1, with 7 bases lining up with TRBD1. The CDR3 totals 16 residues. Germline assignment: CDR1 SGHTA and CDR2 FQGNSA. The ends lost 5 bases at V and 2 bases at J; junction bases unmatched: 9. CDR3: CASSPFGTATYNEQFF. DNA of the CDR3: TGTGCCAGCAGCCCCTTCGGGACAGCAACCTACAATGAGCAGTTCTTC.

This clonotype has a count of ten or more. One end of the junction is discordant with germline, which a read error may explain. The gene calls are TRBV20-1 and TRBJ2-7; 11 nucleotides agree with TRBD2. CDR1 is DFQATT, CDR2 SNEGSKA, per germline (reference sequence). The CDR3 runs 17 residues. The CDR3 sequence is CCARDMTSGMRHYEQYF. The CDR3 DNA reads as TGCTGTGCTAGAGATATGACTAGCGGGATGCGGCACTACGAGCAGTACTTC.

This clonotype was detected ten times or more. The gene calls are TRBV12-3 or TRBV12-4 and TRBJ1-1; D remains ambiguous. The ends were cut back, 8 bases at V and 0 bases at J, with 10 bases in the middle. The CDR3 loop spans 13 amino acids. The CDR3 here is CASAMAVNTEAFF. The CDR3 region has the DNA TGTGCCAGCGCCATGGCGGTGAACACTGAAGCTTTCTTT.

The chain links TRBV3-1 to TRBJ1-5; a possible D gene is TRBD1 (6 bases). Germline values: CDR1 LGHDT, CDR2 YNNKEL (reference sequence). V was trimmed by 0 bases and J by 9 bases, leaving 12 bases between them. CDR3 size: 14 residues. The CDR3 is CASSQDGGGRPQHF. CDR3 nucleotide sequence: TGTGCCAGCAGCCAAGACGGCGGGGGCAGGCCCCAGCATTTT.

This clonotype was observed many times. The chain recombines TRBV10-3 with TRBJ2-7; tentatively, D is TRBD1 (6 bases). The CDR3 length is 13 residues. The V and J ends lost 4 bases and 13 bases respectively, with 20 bases between them. Germline loops: CDR1 ENHRY, CDR2 SYGVKD. CDR3 residues: CAISVNADSPYYF. CDR3 bases: TGTGCCATCAGTGTGAACGCGGACAGCCCTTATTACTTC.

The chain is built from TRBV20-1 and TRBJ2-4; the match to TRBD2 covers 7 bases. CDR1 and CDR2 (germline): DFQATT, SNEGSKA (reference sequence). With 2 bases clipped from V and 3 bases from J, the junction kept 13 bases outside the gene matches. The CDR3 runs 17 residues. CDR3 bases: TGCAGTGCTAGACCAAGACTAGCTGAGTTGGTCAAAAACATTCAGTACTTC. Its protein is CSARPRLAELVKNIQYF.

In its sample, this clonotype was seen a few times. The J gene is TRBJ1-1, the V gene TRBV5-1, with a tentative D call TRBD1 (5 bases). The V gene's germline CDR1 is SGHRS and CDR2 YFSETQ. V was trimmed by 0 bases and J by 3 bases, leaving 12 bases between them. The CDR3 length is 15 residues. For the CDR3, the DNA is TGCGCCAGCAGCTTGGATCAGGGTGGGGACACTGAAGCTTTCTTT. Its protein product is CASSLDQGGDTEAFF.

In its sample, this clonotype was seen many times. The chain carries TRBV29-1 and TRBJ2-3, with D unclear. Trimming left V 4 bases short and J 0 bases short, with 11 bases between. CDR3 length equals 14 residues. Germline-derived CDR1 and CDR2 are SQVTM and ANQGSEA. In DNA form, the CDR3 reads TGCAGCGTTGTTTCCGCCACTAGCACAGATACGCAGTATTTT. It encodes CSVVSATSTDTQYF.

This clonotype was observed many times. CDR3 in DNA: TGTGCCAGCACCACATCCGGGACTACAGGTGGCGAGACCCAGTACTTC. Translating it yields CASTTSGTTGGETQYF. The chain joins TRBV5-6 to TRBJ2-5; 7 bases agree with TRBD2. CDR1 SGHDT and CDR2 YYEEEE come from the germline V gene. V lost 6 bases and J lost 5; bases outside the gene matches: 16. This CDR3 contains 16 residues.